Detailed here is one TCR beta chain. This record belongs to a study of blood T cell repertoires in COVID-19. The repertoire was sequenced with immunoSEQ multiplex PCR; TCRdb's copy has only in-frame clones and lacks some. The sample consists of 400,000 or so clones, over 75% of them appearing once. Germline V gives CDR1 LGHNA, CDR2 YNFKEQ. The CDR3 totals 16 residues. V lost 1 base to trimming and J lost 3 bases; unmatched junction nucleotides: 8. The receptor was derived from a woman aged 40 to 50 with acute COVID-19. Sequenced material: PBMCs or T cells enriched from blood (not recorded which). V and J are TRBV4-2 and TRBJ1-1, with 7 bases identical to TRBD1. The CDR3 loop reads CASSQVQGGRDTEAFF. The CDR3 coding sequence is TGTGCCAGCAGCCAAGTGCAGGGGGGAAGGGACACTGAAGCTTTCTTT.